Presented here are 14 T cell receptor beta chains from one specimen sequenced in a study of blood T cells in healthy people across ages. The authors ran a second PCR of roughly 6 to 11 cycles using a sample-barcoded 5' primer and a J-beta primer mix. Using its own MiXCR run on the 5' RACE reads, TCRdb lists one record per CDR3 protein. The sample holds approximately 580,000 distinct CDR3 sequences, approximately 25% seen once. These records were also assigned to another study, of T cells of mothers and their children.

Input material: blood. Receptor source: a boy younger than 18 in good health.

The chain combines TRBV11-1 with TRBJ2-5, with D maybe TRBD2 (6 bases). The J call is doubtful: the DNA matches TRBJ2-1 better. Germline loops: CDR1 SGHAT, CDR2 FQDESV (reference sequence). This CDR3 contains 16 residues. This CDR3 is CASSLTAGSSYNEQFF. CDR3 bases: TGTGCCAGCAGCTTAACGGCGGGAAGCTCCTACAATGAGCAGTTCTTC.

Regarding this clonotype: The conserved final phenylalanine or tryptophan is absent from the CDR3, which likely points to a read error. V usage is TRBV11-2 and J usage is TRBJ2-7; 10 nucleotides align to TRBD1. CDR3 length equals 20 residues. Germline CDR1 SGHAT, CDR2 FQNNGV. The V gene end was trimmed by 4 bases and the J gene end by 2 bases; junction bases not matched to a gene: 20. CDR3 residues: CASSSRQGAKAGGTTYEQYS. The CDR3 DNA reads TGTGCCAGCAGCTCCAGACAGGGGGCGAAGGCGGGAGGTACGACCTACGAGCAGTACTCC.

The rearrangement links TRBV20-1 to TRBJ2-5, with 8 bases aligning to TRBD1. After removal of 1 base from V and 4 bases from J, the junction contained 5 bases not matched to a gene. CDR1 and CDR2 (germline): DFQATT, SNEGSKA (reference sequence). CDR3 length: 14 amino acids. CDR3 nucleotides: TGCAGTGCTAGAGGGACAGGGTTGGGAGAGACCCAGTACTTC. Its translation: CSARGTGLGETQYF.

V gene TRBV19 combines with J gene TRBJ1-6; no clear D. The CDR3 has 12 amino acids. V gave up 6 bases and J gave up 14 bases, with 14 bases separating them. CDR1 LNHDA and CDR2 SQIVND come from the germline V gene (reference sequence). The CDR3 sequence: CASSDRELALHF. CDR3 coding DNA: TGTGCCAGTAGCGACCGGGAGTTGGCCCTCCACTTT.

This clonotype was recorded at least ten times. The chain recombines TRBV7-3 with TRBJ1-1; D not certain. This CDR3 is 15 amino acids long. Germline V gene lookup returns CDR1 SGHTA and CDR2 FQGTGA. Trimming stripped 6 bases from V and 2 bases from J, with 16 bases between. The CDR3: CASRPNGVKNTEAFF. CDR3 bases: TGTGCCAGCAGGCCTAACGGTGTAAAAAACACTGAAGCTTTCTTT.

The J gene is TRBJ2-5, the V gene TRBV6-2 or TRBV6-3; D not resolved. The last part of the DNA fits TRBJ2-1 better; the J call may be wrong. CDR1 is MNHEY, CDR2 SVGEGT, per germline. The CDR3 has 19 amino acids. CDR3 sequence reads: CASLPVLAVRPLVSDEQFF. The CDR3 DNA reads as TGTGCCAGCCTACCGGTACTGGCGGTAAGGCCCCTAGTCAGTGATGAGCAGTTCTTC.

This clonotype was observed a few times. J is TRBJ1-6 and V is TRBV11-2; 7 bases align to TRBD1. Unmatched junction bases numbered 2, after V lost 5 bases and J lost 7 bases. This CDR3 spans 13 amino acids. Germline V gene sequence: CDR1 SGHAT, CDR2 FQNNGV. In nucleotides, the CDR3 is TGTGCCAGCAGCCGACAGGGAAATTCACCCCTCCACTTT. It specifies CASSRQGNSPLHF.

The chain employs TRBV6-1 and TRBJ2-1, with D perhaps matching TRBD1 (5 bases). The tail of the sequence fits TRBJ2-7 better, so the J call may be wrong. In germline, CDR1 is MNHNS, CDR2 SASEGT. This CDR3 is 16 amino acids long. CDR3 loop: CASSVRGLTGTYEQYF. DNA for the CDR3: TGTGCCAGCAGTGTGCGAGGCCTTACAGGTACCTACGAGCAGTACTTC.

The chain recombines TRBV20-1 with TRBJ1-6, with D hard to call. V lost 5 bases and J 7 bases, leaving 12 bases between the germline ends. Per germline, CDR1 DFQATT and CDR2 SNEGSKA (reference sequence). The CDR3 sequence is 13 residues long. The chain's CDR3 is CSAVSNRNSPLHF. In DNA form, the CDR3 reads TGCAGTGCTGTCTCCAATCGAAATTCACCCCTCCACTTT.

This clonotype was recorded a few times. This chain joins TRBV4-1 and TRBJ2-5, with D possibly matching TRBD1 (6 bases). Germline CDR1 is MGHRA and CDR2 is YSYEKL. This CDR3 has 16 amino acids. Between the trimmed V and J ends, which lost 4 bases and 4 bases, there was a span of 19 bases. CDR3 DNA sequence: TGCGCCAGCAGCCCCGTTGGGGGCGCCCAATTAGAGACCCAGTACTTC. Translated: CASSPVGGAQLETQYF.

The gene calls are TRBV21-1 and TRBJ2-5; TRBD2 is the table's D call and was not checked against the DNA. The last part of the DNA fits TRBJ2-1 better; the J call may be wrong. TRBV21-1 is flagged as a pseudogene. The CDR3 extends over 17 amino acids. CDR3 sequence reads: CASSKLLAGGPDNEQFF. The CDR3 DNA reads as TGTGCCAGCAGCAAATTACTAGCGGGAGGGCCGGACAATGAGCAGTTCTTC.

This clonotype showed up many times. The CDR3 here is CASSERGGGRGYYEQYF. CDR3 DNA sequence: TGTGCCAGCAGTGAAAGGGGGGGCGGCCGCGGGTACTACGAGCAGTACTTC. This chain connects TRBV2 to TRBJ2-7; maybe TRBD2 (7 bases). Per germline, CDR1 SNHLY and CDR2 FYNNEI. V lost 2 bases to trimming and J lost 3 bases, with 20 bases between them. The CDR3 covers 17 residues.

This clonotype was observed many times. The chain carries TRBV12-3 or TRBV12-4 and TRBJ2-1, with 15 bases identical to TRBD2. The CDR3 loop spans 14 amino acids. With V trimmed by 8 bases and J by 7 bases, 3 bases remained unmatched. DNA for the CDR3: TGTGCCAGCCGCGGGACTAGCGGGAGGAATGAGCAGTTCTTC. Translated, it gives CASRGTSGRNEQFF.

This clonotype was found a few times. The chain has TRBV27 and TRBJ1-5; maybe TRBD1 (5 bases). This CDR3 contains 14 residues. V lost 1 base, J lost 3 bases, and 7 bases lay in between. Germline V gene sequence: CDR1 MNHEY, CDR2 SMNVEV (reference sequence). CDR3 in DNA: TGTGCCAGCAGTTTATTGGGGCCCAATCAGCCCCAGCATTTT. It translates to CASSLLGPNQPQHF.